This T cell receptor beta chain was observed in a study of early T cells in non-severe SARS-CoV-2 infection. Background on the study: It was bulk RNA from unsorted whole blood that was sequenced, and the chains were unpaired. General study findings and limits: VDJdb matches were skewed toward anti-spike CD8 T cell responses.

With respect to this clonotype: Its matching antigen is unknown.

Attachment of unique molecular identifiers was made to individual cDNA molecules. MiXCR was run by TCRdb on the 5' RACE reads, yielding one entry per CDR3 protein. The table includes some 60,000 distinct CDR3 sequences, about 8.9% detected once. The trim removed 1 base at V and 4 bases at J, leaving 5 bases unmatched. Germline CDR1 reads MDHEN; CDR2 reads SYDVKM. The CDR3 runs to 15 residues. The V call is TRBV28, the J call TRBJ2-7; the match to TRBD1 covers 9 bases. The specimen sequenced was whole blood. This TCR was recovered from an adult who was a healthcare worker with PCR-confirmed SARS-CoV-2 infection or an uninfected control (not recorded which). The CDR3 DNA follows: TGTGCCAGCAGTTTATTCTCGGGACAGGGTTACGAGCAGTACTTC. Translated, it gives CASSLFSGQGYEQYF.